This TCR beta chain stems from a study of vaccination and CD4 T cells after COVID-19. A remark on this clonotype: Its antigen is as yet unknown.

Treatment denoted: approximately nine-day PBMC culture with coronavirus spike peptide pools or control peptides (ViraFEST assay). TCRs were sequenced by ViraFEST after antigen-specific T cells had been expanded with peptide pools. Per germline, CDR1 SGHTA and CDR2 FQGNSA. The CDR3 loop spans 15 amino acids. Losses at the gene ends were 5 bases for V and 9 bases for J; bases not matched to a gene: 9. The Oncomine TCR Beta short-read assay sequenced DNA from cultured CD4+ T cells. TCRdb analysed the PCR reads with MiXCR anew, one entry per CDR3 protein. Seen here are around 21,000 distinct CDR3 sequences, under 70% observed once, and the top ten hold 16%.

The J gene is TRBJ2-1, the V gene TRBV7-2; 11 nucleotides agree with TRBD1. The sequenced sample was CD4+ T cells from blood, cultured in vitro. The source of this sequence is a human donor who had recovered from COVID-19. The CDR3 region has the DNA TGTGCCAGCAGCCGAGGGACAGGGGGGTTGAGTGAGCAGTTCTTC. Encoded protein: CASSRGTGGLSEQFF.